This T cell receptor (beta chain) was retrieved from a study of T-cell memory formation after mild COVID-19. Study background: Across donors, TCR clusters were largely donor specific. The study, taken as a whole, reports: Mostly located in CM and EM were contracting CD4+ clones, with contracting CD8+ clones located in EMRA. Clones contracting over day 15 to 85 were CD4/CD8 balanced, with later expanders leaning CD4+.

To note about this clonotype: Antigen unknown.

V shed 6 bases, J shed 2 bases, and the junction held 9 bases outside the gene matches. Germline values: CDR1 SGHDN, CDR2 FVKESK. The CDR3 runs to 15 residues. TCRdb re-analysed the 5' RACE reads in MiXCR, keeping a single row per CDR3 protein. The sample gives over 150,000 distinct CDR3 sequences, about 22% of which show up once; 20% to 25% is in the top ten. This receptor was identified in an adult woman who had mild COVID-19 (a few samples of this study predate the infection). Cell type and time point are not known. Sequenced input: PBMCs or a T cell subset sorted from them (not recorded which). V gene TRBV14 combines with J gene TRBJ1-2, with 7 bases matching TRBD1. The CDR3 coding sequence is TGTGCCAGCAGTGAATGGACAGGTTCCAACTATGGCTACACCTTC. Its protein product is CASSEWTGSNYGYTF.